This T cell receptor (beta chain) was profiled in a study of Ad26.COV2.S vaccination and SARS-CoV-2 variants. The treatment here: 19 received Ad26.COV2.S at low or high dose, single or two shots; 5 received placebo; per-sample allocation not given. Repertoires come from day 63 after the first vaccine or placebo injection. This clone was found once. Antigen: not known. Other nucleotide sequences in the sample specify the same CDR3. CDR1 is MNHEY, CDR2 SMNVEV, per germline (reference sequence). This CDR3 contains 13 residues. Between the trimmed V and J ends, which lost 5 bases and 0 bases, there was a span of 7 bases. TCRdb keeps only in-frame clones here, not all; method: immunoSEQ multiplex PCR. Of roughly 700,000 clones listed, around 90% are singletons. The study, taken as a whole, reports: Individuals receiving vaccine had higher spike-specific TCR breadth than placebo recipients did. With respect to non-spike TCR breadth, vaccine and placebo recipients were similar.

The chain has TRBV27 and TRBJ1-2; D gene unclear. The sequenced sample was peripheral blood, obtained in a trial of Ad26.COV2.S vaccine versus placebo. This sequence was found in a person aged 18-60 years who received the Ad26.COV2.S COVID-19 vaccine or a placebo. The CDR3 nucleotides are TGTGCCAGCAGTCTGAGGGCTAACTATGGCTACACCTTC. Translation: CASSLRANYGYTF.